This T cell receptor (beta chain) comes out of a study of lung T cells in sarcoidosis with Löfgren's syndrome. At least ten counts were recorded for this clonotype. TCRdb used MiXCR to reprocess the reads, holding one entry per CDR3 protein. Found here are 50,000 to 65,000 distinct CDR3 sequences, 20% to 25% of them singletons; the top ten hold about 2%. This TCR was recovered from a human donor with sarcoidosis (Löfgren's syndrome or another form), or a control subject (not recorded which). The source material was CD4+ T cells from PBMCs.

CDR3 sequence reads: CASSFTGGDEDTQYF. CDR3 nucleotides: TGCGCCAGCAGCTTTACAGGGGGCGATGAAGATACGCAGTATTTT. The chain joins TRBV5-1 to TRBJ2-3; 9 nucleotides agree with TRBD1. This CDR3 spans 15 amino acids. Per the germline V gene, CDR1 is SGHRS and CDR2 is YFSETQ. Germline trimming cut 2 bases from V and 5 bases from J; bases unmatched to any gene: 6.